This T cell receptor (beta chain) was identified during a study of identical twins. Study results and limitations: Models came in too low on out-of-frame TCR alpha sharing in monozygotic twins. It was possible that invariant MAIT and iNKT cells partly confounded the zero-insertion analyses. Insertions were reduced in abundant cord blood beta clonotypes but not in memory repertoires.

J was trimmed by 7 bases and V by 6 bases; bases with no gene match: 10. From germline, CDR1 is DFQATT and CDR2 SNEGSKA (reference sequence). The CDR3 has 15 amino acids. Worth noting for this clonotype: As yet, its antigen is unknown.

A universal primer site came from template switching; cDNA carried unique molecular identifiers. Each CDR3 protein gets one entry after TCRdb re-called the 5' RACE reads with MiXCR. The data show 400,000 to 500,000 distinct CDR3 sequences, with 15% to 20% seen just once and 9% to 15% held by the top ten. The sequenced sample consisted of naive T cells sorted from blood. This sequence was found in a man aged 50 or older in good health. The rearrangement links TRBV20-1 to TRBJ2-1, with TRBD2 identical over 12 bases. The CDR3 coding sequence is TGCAGTGCCCTCCTAGCGGGAGGGCCCTCGAATGAGCAGTTCTTC. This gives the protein CSALLAGGPSNEQFF.